Sequencing of this T cell receptor (beta chain) was carried out in a study of cytomegalovirus exposure and HLA in healthy donors. V shed 9 bases, J shed 8 bases, and the junction held 6 bases outside the gene matches. The CDR3 extends over 12 amino acids. In germline, CDR1 is ENHRY, CDR2 SYGVKD. Overall study findings and caveats: It was taken for granted in presence/absence analyses that sequencing depth across donors was roughly uniform. Immune exposure was documented only through CMV serostatus.

PCR was performed using 60 Vbeta and 13 Jbeta primers. The assay was immunoSEQ multiplex PCR, and TCRdb's table has in-frame clones only and misses some. The sample data list tens of thousands of clones. Turning to this clone: Its target is not known.

The chain links TRBV10-3 to TRBJ1-5, with TRBD1 matching over 8 bases. Sequenced sample: PBMCs. The sequence came from a man in his forties or fifties in good health and CMV-seropositive. The CDR3 nucleotides are TGTGCCATGGGACAGGCCGGGGAGCCCCAGCATTTT. Its translation: CAMGQAGEPQHF.